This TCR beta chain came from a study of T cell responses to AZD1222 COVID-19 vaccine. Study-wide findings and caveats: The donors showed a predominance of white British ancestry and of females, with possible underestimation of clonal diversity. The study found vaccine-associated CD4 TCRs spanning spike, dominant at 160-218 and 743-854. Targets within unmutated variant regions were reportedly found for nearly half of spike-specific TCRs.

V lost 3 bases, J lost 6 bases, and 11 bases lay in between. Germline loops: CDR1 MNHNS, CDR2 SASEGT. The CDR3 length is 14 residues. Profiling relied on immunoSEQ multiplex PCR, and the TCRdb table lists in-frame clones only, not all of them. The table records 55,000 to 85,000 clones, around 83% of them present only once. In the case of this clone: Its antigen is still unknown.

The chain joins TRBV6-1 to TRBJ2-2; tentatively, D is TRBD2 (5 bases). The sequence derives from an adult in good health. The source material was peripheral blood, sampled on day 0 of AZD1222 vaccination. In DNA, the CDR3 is TGTGCCAGCAGTGATCCGTTCGGGGCCGGGGAGCTGTTTTTT. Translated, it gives CASSDPFGAGELFF.